The sequence of this T cell receptor beta chain was determined in a study of CD8 T cells in ankylosing spondylitis. Whole-study findings and limits: According to the report, clones linked to the disease were significantly enriched in matched synovial fluid samples taken from ankylosing spondylitis patients.

This clonotype was recorded many times. The target antigen is unknown. Quantitative 5'-RACE with molecular barcodes was used to make the TCR beta libraries. In TCRdb, the 5' RACE reads were re-called with MiXCR into one record per CDR3 protein. This sample yields about 250,000 distinct CDR3 sequences, of which roughly a tenth are seen a single time; roughly 2.5% belongs to the top ten. The CDR3 has 12 amino acids. V lost 4 bases and J 8 bases, leaving 12 bases between the germline ends. Germline V CDR1 and CDR2: SGHKS, YYEKEE (reference sequence). Sequencing used blood, either unsorted or a sorted T cell fraction (not recorded which). The receptor comes from a male donor with ankylosing spondylitis or in good health (not recorded which). This chain links TRBV5-5 with TRBJ1-2; D is unclear. The CDR3 DNA sequence: TGTGCCAGCAGCCCCCGAATCGACGGCTACACCTTC. Translation: CASSPRIDGYTF.